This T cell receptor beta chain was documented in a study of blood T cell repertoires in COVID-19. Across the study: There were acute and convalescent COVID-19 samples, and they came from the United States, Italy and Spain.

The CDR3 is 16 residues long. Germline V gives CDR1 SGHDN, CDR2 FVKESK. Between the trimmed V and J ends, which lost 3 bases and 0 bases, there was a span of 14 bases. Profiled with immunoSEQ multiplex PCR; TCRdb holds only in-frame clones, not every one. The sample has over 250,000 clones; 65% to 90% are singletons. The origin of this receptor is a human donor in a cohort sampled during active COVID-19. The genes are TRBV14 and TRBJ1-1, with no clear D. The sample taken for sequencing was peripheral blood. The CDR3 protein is CASSQARLTVNTEAFF. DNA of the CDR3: TGTGCCAGCAGCCAGGCCCGACTGACGGTGAACACTGAAGCTTTCTTT.